The rows below give T cell receptor beta chains drawn from one sample of a study of low-dose radiotherapy and immunotherapy resistance in tumors. TCRdb independently ran MiXCR on the reads; one entry per CDR3 protein. The sample consists of over 70,000 distinct CDR3 sequences, around 30% of them appearing once. Sequenced here: PBMCs, sampled before treatment. The source is a female donor with ovarian cancer. CDR3s include the opening cysteine and the closing phenylalanine or tryptophan. The D gene is left open where the match is weak. Only part of the rows carry a size: once, few, many, or a class if the clone is expanded.

V gene: TRBV7-9
J gene: TRBJ1-5
D gene: TRBD1
clone size: many
CDR3 protein: CASSLKGAGNQPQHF
CDR3 DNA: TGTGCCAGCAGCTTAAAGGGGGCGGGCAATCAGCCCCAGCATTTT

V gene: TRBV6-6
J gene: TRBJ1-2
D gene: TRBD1
clone size: NA
CDR3 protein: CASSYSGQGAKGYTF
CDR3 DNA: TGTGCCAGCAGTTACTCCGGACAGGGGGCTAAGGGCTACACCTTC

V gene: TRBV19
J gene: TRBJ1-5
D gene: NA
clone size: many
CDR3 protein: CADTQTGLRGQPQHF
CDR3 DNA: TGTGCAGATACTCAGACAGGCCTCAGGGGACAGCCCCAGCATTTT

V gene: TRBV6-8
J gene: TRBJ2-7
D gene: NA
clone size: many
CDR3 protein: CASSSEYEQYF
CDR3 DNA: TGTGCCAGCAGTAGCGAGTACGAGCAGTACTTC

V gene: TRBV2
J gene: TRBJ2-1
D gene: TRBD2
clone size: many
CDR3 protein: CASSVGLVFF
CDR3 DNA: TGTGCCAGCAGCGTCGGACTAGTGTTCTTC

V gene: TRBV28
J gene: TRBJ2-5
D gene: TRBD2
clone size: few
CDR3 protein: CASSLGGRQQETQYF
CDR3 DNA: TGTGCCAGCAGTTTGGGCGGGAGGCAACAAGAGACCCAGTACTTC

V gene: TRBV20-1
J gene: TRBJ2-5
D gene: NA
clone size: NA
CDR3 protein: CSARPGDGQETQYF
CDR3 DNA: TGCAGTGCTAGGCCCGGGGATGGGCAAGAGACCCAGTACTTC

V gene: TRBV29-1
J gene: TRBJ2-1
D gene: NA
clone size: many
CDR3 protein: CSVLTGGSSYNEQFF
CDR3 DNA: TGCAGCGTTCTGACGGGTGGGAGCTCCTACAATGAGCAGTTCTTC

V gene: TRBV7-2
J gene: TRBJ2-1
D gene: TRBD1
clone size: many
CDR3 protein: CASSWGRGLGDEQFF
CDR3 DNA: TGTGCCAGCAGCTGGGGCAGGGGGCTAGGCGATGAGCAGTTCTTC

V gene: TRBV6-2/TRBV6-3
J gene: TRBJ2-1
D gene: TRBD2
clone size: many
CDR3 protein: CASSFVSGSGEQFF
CDR3 DNA: TGTGCCAGCAGTTTCGTTAGCGGGAGTGGCGAGCAGTTCTTC

V gene: TRBV7-3
J gene: TRBJ2-3
D gene: NA
clone size: NA
CDR3 protein: CASSFMTGGGGNTQYF
CDR3 DNA: TGTGCCAGCAGCTTCATGACTGGAGGGGGTGGGAATACGCAGTATTTT

V gene: TRBV6-2/TRBV6-3
J gene: TRBJ2-1
D gene: NA
clone size: many
CDR3 protein: CASSWGRNYNEQFF
CDR3 DNA: TGTGCCAGCAGTTGGGGCAGGAACTACAATGAGCAGTTCTTC

V gene: TRBV5-1
J gene: TRBJ2-5
D gene: NA
clone size: many
CDR3 protein: CASSLGGVRRQETQYF
CDR3 DNA: TGCGCCAGCAGCTTGGGGGGTGTACGTCGTCAAGAGACCCAGTACTTC

V gene: TRBV13
J gene: TRBJ2-2
D gene: NA
clone size: many
CDR3 protein: CASSLGVLGSGELFF
CDR3 DNA: TGTGCCAGCAGCTTAGGGGTCCTAGGGTCCGGGGAGCTGTTTTTT

V gene: TRBV20-1
J gene: TRBJ2-7
D gene: TRBD1
clone size: many
CDR3 protein: CSAREPGQGTEQYF
CDR3 DNA: TGCAGTGCTAGGGAGCCGGGACAGGGAACCGAGCAGTACTTC

V gene: TRBV28
J gene: TRBJ1-1
D gene: NA
clone size: NA
CDR3 protein: CASNTYRDEAFF
CDR3 DNA: TGTGCCAGCAACACTTACAGGGATGAAGCTTTCTTT

V gene: TRBV3-1
J gene: TRBJ2-7
D gene: NA
clone size: many
CDR3 protein: CASSSRLNPYEQYF
CDR3 DNA: TGTGCCAGCAGCTCCCGTCTAAATCCCTACGAGCAGTACTTC

V gene: TRBV2
J gene: TRBJ2-3
D gene: TRBD2
clone size: many
CDR3 protein: CASSGTSGTRDTQYF
CDR3 DNA: TGTGCCAGCAGTGGGACTAGCGGGACTAGGGATACGCAGTATTTT

V gene: TRBV7-3
J gene: TRBJ2-3
D gene: NA
clone size: many
CDR3 protein: CASSRTRGDTQYF
CDR3 DNA: TGTGCCAGCAGCCGGACCCGCGGAGATACGCAGTATTTT

V gene: TRBV5-4
J gene: TRBJ2-1
D gene: TRBD2
clone size: NA
CDR3 protein: CASSYGEGSYNEQFF
CDR3 DNA: TGTGCCAGCAGCTACGGGGAGGGGAGCTACAATGAGCAGTTCTTC

V gene: TRBV5-1
J gene: TRBJ2-1
D gene: NA
clone size: NA
CDR3 protein: CASSSGLGVAFF
CDR3 DNA: TGTGCCAGCAGCTCAGGACTGGGAGTTGCGTTCTTC

V gene: TRBV21-1
J gene: TRBJ2-7
D gene: NA
clone size: NA
CDR3 protein: CVSIPGAREQYF
CDR3 DNA: TGTGTCAGCATTCCGGGGGCCCGCGAGCAGTACTTC

V gene: TRBV6-2/TRBV6-3
J gene: TRBJ2-2
D gene: TRBD1
clone size: NA
CDR3 protein: CATLRTGDTGELFF
CDR3 DNA: TGTGCCACCCTCCGGACAGGGGACACCGGGGAGCTGTTTTTT

V gene: TRBV20-1
J gene: TRBJ1-4
D gene: NA
clone size: many
CDR3 protein: CSAYRGGEKLFF
CDR3 DNA: TGCAGTGCCTACCGGGGAGGAGAGAAACTGTTTTTT

V gene: TRBV9
J gene: TRBJ2-1
D gene: TRBD1
clone size: many
CDR3 protein: CASSVAGGSGNEQFF
CDR3 DNA: TGTGCCAGCAGCGTAGCAGGGGGTTCGGGGAATGAGCAGTTCTTC

V gene: TRBV28
J gene: TRBJ1-5
D gene: TRBD1
clone size: once
CDR3 protein: CASSTGQDNQPQHF
CDR3 DNA: TGTGCCAGCAGTACCGGACAGGATAATCAGCCCCAGCATTTT

V gene: TRBV4-3
J gene: TRBJ2-3
D gene: TRBD2
clone size: NA
CDR3 protein: CASSHLGTSGSKDTQYF
CDR3 DNA: TGCGCCAGCAGCCATTTAGGGACTAGCGGGAGTAAAGATACGCAGTATTTT

V gene: TRBV5-6
J gene: TRBJ2-3
D gene: TRBD2
clone size: NA
CDR3 protein: CASSLPAGGSDTQYF
CDR3 DNA: TGTGCCAGCAGCTTGCCAGCGGGAGGATCAGATACGCAGTATTTT

V gene: TRBV6-2/TRBV6-3
J gene: TRBJ2-3
D gene: NA
clone size: few
CDR3 protein: CASRRHTDTQYF
CDR3 DNA: TGTGCCAGCAGAAGACACACAGATACGCAGTATTTT